A selection of T cell receptor beta chains follows, all from one sample in a study of T-cell reconstitution after alpha-beta-depleted transplantation in children. MiXCR, run by TCRdb on the PCR reads, gives a single entry per CDR3 protein. The profile covers about 280,000 distinct CDR3 sequences, with 11% appearing a single time and about a quarter taken by the ten largest. Source: peripheral blood, taken 180 days after TCRalphabeta/CD19-depleted stem cell transplant. The receptor source for this set is a male patient aged 2 to 10 who had a stem cell transplant for chronic granulomatous disease, so the T cells may come from the graft donor. Each CDR3 is given with its conserved first and last residue. Fields, in order: D gene, J gene, V gene, CDR3 length, CDR3 protein. A D gene is named only where the DNA matches it firmly.

D gene: NA; J gene: TRBJ1-2; V gene: TRBV7-9; CDR3 length: 12; CDR3 protein: CASSRGSVGYTF
D gene: TRBD1; J gene: TRBJ2-7; V gene: TRBV20-1; CDR3 length: 15; CDR3 protein: CSASREDRAGYEQYF
D gene: NA; J gene: TRBJ2-5; V gene: TRBV5-4; CDR3 length: 12; CDR3 protein: CANHARGETQYF
D gene: NA; J gene: TRBJ2-5; V gene: TRBV11-2; CDR3 length: 16; CDR3 protein: CASSLDRPGGEETQYF
D gene: TRBD2; J gene: TRBJ2-1; V gene: TRBV13; CDR3 length: 22; CDR3 protein: CASSLAGTDFSGSKSPYNEQFF
D gene: NA; J gene: TRBJ2-3; V gene: TRBV20-1; CDR3 length: 13; CDR3 protein: CSARGTPEDTQYF
D gene: TRBD1; J gene: TRBJ2-5; V gene: TRBV29-1; CDR3 length: 16; CDR3 protein: CSVGNWDSSPQETQYF
D gene: TRBD1; J gene: TRBJ2-3; V gene: TRBV4-1; CDR3 length: 15; CDR3 protein: CASSNRDREPDTQYF
D gene: NA; J gene: TRBJ2-2; V gene: TRBV19; CDR3 length: 13; CDR3 protein: CASSIRGAGELFF
D gene: TRBD1; J gene: TRBJ2-5; V gene: TRBV7-8; CDR3 length: 15; CDR3 protein: CASSTNRGLQETQYF
D gene: NA; J gene: TRBJ1-1; V gene: TRBV20-1; CDR3 length: 12; CDR3 protein: CSARAGANEAFF
D gene: TRBD2; J gene: TRBJ2-5; V gene: TRBV29-1; CDR3 length: 15; CDR3 protein: CSVGLRLAGQETQYF
D gene: NA; J gene: TRBJ1-1; V gene: TRBV12-3/TRBV12-4; CDR3 length: 12; CDR3 protein: CASSLFPGEAFF
D gene: NA; J gene: TRBJ2-4; V gene: TRBV21-1; CDR3 length: 24; CDR3 protein: CASSNIPGHHDLPPVHLAKNIQYF
D gene: TRBD1; J gene: TRBJ1-2; V gene: TRBV4-1; CDR3 length: 16; CDR3 protein: CASSQPYRGRGYGYTF
D gene: TRBD1; J gene: TRBJ2-5; V gene: TRBV5-6; CDR3 length: 15; CDR3 protein: CASSSVDRGGETQYF
D gene: NA; J gene: TRBJ2-3; V gene: TRBV6-1; CDR3 length: 15; CDR3 protein: CASSLSGASTDTQYF
D gene: NA; J gene: TRBJ2-3; V gene: TRBV5-5; CDR3 length: 15; CDR3 protein: CASSLAALAGDTQYF
D gene: NA; J gene: TRBJ2-2; V gene: TRBV5-4; CDR3 length: 16; CDR3 protein: CASSLVGRTNTGELFF
D gene: TRBD2; J gene: TRBJ2-7; V gene: TRBV9; CDR3 length: 15; CDR3 protein: CASSVTSGRDYGQYF
D gene: NA; J gene: TRBJ1-5; V gene: TRBV21-1; CDR3 length: 15; CDR3 protein: CASALRQGENQPQHF
D gene: TRBD1; J gene: TRBJ1-1; V gene: TRBV29-1; CDR3 length: 14; CDR3 protein: CSVEPRGPNTEAFF
D gene: TRBD1; J gene: TRBJ1-2; V gene: TRBV20-1; CDR3 length: 12; CDR3 protein: CSATQGGSGYTF
D gene: TRBD2; J gene: TRBJ2-5; V gene: TRBV7-2; CDR3 length: 17; CDR3 protein: CASSSPGLAGGSGTQYF
D gene: TRBD2; J gene: TRBJ2-5; V gene: TRBV19; CDR3 length: 16; CDR3 protein: CASSLLEREGRETQYF
D gene: NA; J gene: TRBJ2-3; V gene: TRBV7-2; CDR3 length: 15; CDR3 protein: CASSPDPSRTDTQYF
D gene: NA; J gene: TRBJ2-5; V gene: TRBV20-1; CDR3 length: 11; CDR3 protein: CSGKLQETQYF
D gene: NA; J gene: TRBJ2-7; V gene: TRBV7-8; CDR3 length: 14; CDR3 protein: CASSHSEVPYEQYF
D gene: TRBD2; J gene: TRBJ2-1; V gene: TRBV20-1; CDR3 length: 14; CDR3 protein: CSAKRAGDYNEQFF
D gene: NA; J gene: TRBJ2-2; V gene: TRBV7-3; CDR3 length: 13; CDR3 protein: CASSSSGTGELFF
D gene: NA; J gene: TRBJ2-5; V gene: TRBV12-5; CDR3 length: 14; CDR3 protein: CASGPPGRKGTQYF
D gene: NA; J gene: TRBJ2-7; V gene: TRBV7-9; CDR3 length: 16; CDR3 protein: CASSPSGAWDSYEQYF
D gene: TRBD2; J gene: TRBJ2-7; V gene: TRBV25-1; CDR3 length: 16; CDR3 protein: CASSDKRLAGTYEQYF
D gene: NA; J gene: TRBJ1-1; V gene: TRBV28; CDR3 length: 13; CDR3 protein: CASSLGGTRAAFF
D gene: NA; J gene: TRBJ1-3; V gene: TRBV20-1; CDR3 length: 12; CDR3 protein: CSGNDGGNTIYF
D gene: NA; J gene: TRBJ2-3; V gene: TRBV27; CDR3 length: 14; CDR3 protein: CASSLSQSTDTQYF
D gene: NA; J gene: TRBJ1-1; V gene: TRBV20-1; CDR3 length: 15; CDR3 protein: CSARDPVRGSDEAFF
D gene: TRBD1; J gene: TRBJ2-7; V gene: TRBV2; CDR3 length: 14; CDR3 protein: CASSVLLPLDRSGF
D gene: NA; J gene: TRBJ2-1; V gene: TRBV12-3/TRBV12-4; CDR3 length: 13; CDR3 protein: CASSLMGYGEQFF
D gene: TRBD1; J gene: TRBJ2-1; V gene: TRBV5-1; CDR3 length: 14; CDR3 protein: CASSKGTAYNEQFF
D gene: TRBD2; J gene: TRBJ2-1; V gene: TRBV29-1; CDR3 length: 12; CDR3 protein: CSVLAGGWEQFF
D gene: TRBD1; J gene: TRBJ1-6; V gene: TRBV27; CDR3 length: 15; CDR3 protein: CASSPRQGANSPLHF
D gene: TRBD1; J gene: TRBJ2-2; V gene: TRBV20-1; CDR3 length: 15; CDR3 protein: CSARQGARNTGELFF
D gene: NA; J gene: TRBJ1-5; V gene: TRBV7-2; CDR3 length: 15; CDR3 protein: CASSPRRGWGQPQHF
D gene: NA; J gene: TRBJ2-5; V gene: TRBV7-3; CDR3 length: 13; CDR3 protein: CASSLRPQETQYF
D gene: TRBD1; J gene: TRBJ2-7; V gene: TRBV6-2/TRBV6-3; CDR3 length: 13; CDR3 protein: CASSYRGRYEQYF
D gene: NA; J gene: TRBJ2-2; V gene: TRBV5-6; CDR3 length: 16; CDR3 protein: CASSLERGWDTGELFF
D gene: NA; J gene: TRBJ2-2; V gene: TRBV29-1; CDR3 length: 14; CDR3 protein: CSVEGWGNTGELFF
D gene: TRBD2; J gene: TRBJ2-5; V gene: TRBV4-1; CDR3 length: 15; CDR3 protein: CASSQRLARLGTQYF
D gene: NA; J gene: TRBJ2-3; V gene: TRBV5-1; CDR3 length: 15; CDR3 protein: CASSLASSRADTQYF
D gene: NA; J gene: TRBJ1-5; V gene: TRBV20-1; CDR3 length: 15; CDR3 protein: CSASSDRDVIQPQHF
D gene: NA; J gene: TRBJ1-6; V gene: TRBV7-9; CDR3 length: 15; CDR3 protein: CASSSTDRDNSPLHF
D gene: TRBD2; J gene: TRBJ2-1; V gene: TRBV7-2; CDR3 length: 16; CDR3 protein: CASSSRLAGGYGEQFF
D gene: NA; J gene: TRBJ2-7; V gene: TRBV15; CDR3 length: 14; CDR3 protein: CATSGLRYGDEQYF
D gene: NA; J gene: TRBJ2-5; V gene: TRBV27; CDR3 length: 15; CDR3 protein: CASRTRRGFRETQYF
D gene: TRBD1; J gene: TRBJ1-1; V gene: TRBV20-1; CDR3 length: 15; CDR3 protein: CSARDLDRVSAEAFF
D gene: NA; J gene: TRBJ2-2; V gene: TRBV7-2; CDR3 length: 16; CDR3 protein: CASSLEPGSNTGELFF
D gene: TRBD1; J gene: TRBJ2-1; V gene: TRBV5-1; CDR3 length: 14; CDR3 protein: CASNPDRGMDEQFF
D gene: NA; J gene: TRBJ2-1; V gene: TRBV28; CDR3 length: 16; CDR3 protein: CASSLYRDVRSHEQFF
D gene: NA; J gene: TRBJ2-1; V gene: TRBV7-9; CDR3 length: 17; CDR3 protein: CASSPNGWGRGYNEQFF